This entry lists 15 T cell receptor beta chains sequenced from one sample in a study of control samples from healthy donors and cancer patients. Data came from immunoSEQ multiplex PCR; TCRdb stores just in-frame clones and leaves some out. The data hold about 95,000 clones, with about 87% observed a single time. The specimen sequenced was blood. The origin of the receptors is a woman aged 70-85 years in good health.

J is TRBJ2-7 and V is TRBV6-5; 8 bases match TRBD1. Germline V gene lookup returns CDR1 MNHEY and CDR2 SVGAGI. The CDR3 covers 13 residues. After removal of 6 bases from V and 3 bases from J, the junction contained 4 bases not matched to a gene. The CDR3 region is CASRQGASYEQYF. CDR3 DNA: TGTGCCAGCAGGCAGGGGGCGAGCTACGAGCAGTACTTC.

J is TRBJ2-3 and V is TRBV7-2; D ambiguous. Germline assignment: CDR1 SGHTA and CDR2 FQGNSA. V gave up 1 base and J gave up 2 bases, with 7 bases separating them. The CDR3 is made up of 14 amino acids. CDR3 nucleotides: TGTGCCAGCAGCTTAGGGGGTCACACAGATACGCAGTATTTT. Translation gives CASSLGGHTDTQYF.

The CDR3 sequence: CASSQDGQGLDYGYTF. The DNA for the CDR3 is TGCGCCAGCAGCCAAGATGGTCAGGGACTGGACTATGGCTACACCTTC. This chain connects TRBV4-3 to TRBJ1-2, with TRBD1 as a possible D gene (5 bases). Germline V lookup: CDR1 LGHNA, CDR2 YSLEER. V lost 0 bases and J 3 bases, leaving 14 bases between the germline ends. CDR3 length equals 16 residues.

The chain carries TRBV2 and TRBJ1-2; D is possibly TRBD1 (5 bases). The CDR3 loop spans 15 amino acids. CDR1 and CDR2 (germline): SNHLY, FYNNEI. V shed 1 base and J shed 5 bases, with 14 bases lying between them. This chain's CDR3 is CASSEEGTGGYGYTF. CDR3 DNA: TGTGCCAGCAGTGAAGAGGGGACCGGAGGGTATGGCTACACCTTC.

The table lists this clone with a count of one. The chain links TRBV5-1 to TRBJ2-3, with 14 bases aligning to TRBD2. The CDR3 totals 17 residues. After removal of 3 bases from V and 2 bases from J, the junction contained 5 bases not matched to a gene. Per germline, CDR1 SGHRS and CDR2 YFSETQ. CDR3 in DNA: TGCGCCAGCAGCTCCGGGACTAGCGGGGGCCCCACAGATACGCAGTATTTT. It encodes CASSSGTSGGPTDTQYF.

J is TRBJ2-5 and V is TRBV14; no clear D. Germline V lookup: CDR1 SGHDN, CDR2 FVKESK. The CDR3 is made up of 11 amino acids. The germline V and J ends were trimmed by 2 bases and 4 bases, with 2 bases remaining between them. The CDR3 loop is CASSQSETQYF. The CDR3 DNA reads as TGTGCCAGCAGCCAATCAGAGACCCAGTACTTC.

This chain connects TRBV20-1 to TRBJ1-1; D not certain. Deletions cut 3 bases from V and 4 bases from J, with 12 bases between. The CDR3 runs to 13 residues. Germline V gene lookup returns CDR1 DFQATT and CDR2 SNEGSKA (reference sequence). The CDR3 DNA follows: TGCAGTGCTAGTAGACCCGGGAGCACTGAAGCTTTCTTT. It codes for CSASRPGSTEAFF.

The V and J genes are TRBV7-6 and TRBJ2-2, with D uncertain. Germline CDR1 is SGHVS and CDR2 is FNYEAQ. The length of the CDR3 is 15 residues. V was clipped by 3 bases and J by 4 bases, with 12 bases between them. This CDR3 is CASSLERSGTGELFF. The CDR3 DNA sequence: TGTGCCAGCAGCTTGGAAAGGTCGGGCACCGGGGAGCTGTTTTTT.

This clone was recorded once. The V call is TRBV6-5, the J call TRBJ1-2, with TRBD1 identical over 9 bases. Germline CDR1 is MNHEY and CDR2 is SVGAGI. The V and J ends lost 2 bases and 3 bases, in that order; junction bases with no gene match: 7. The CDR3 sequence is 16 residues long. CDR3 DNA sequence: TGTGCCAGCAGTTACCAGTACAGGGGGCGAGACTATGGCTACACCTTC. Translation gives CASSYQYRGRDYGYTF.

This chain connects TRBV5-1 to TRBJ1-2, with D perhaps matching TRBD1 (5 bases). The CDR3 spans 12 residues. V shed 7 bases and J shed 4 bases, with 11 bases lying between them. Germline-derived CDR1 and CDR2 are SGHRS and YFSETQ. The chain's CDR3 is CASSGGGYGYTF. The CDR3 DNA follows: TGCGCCAGCTCCGGGGGGGGCTATGGCTACACCTTC.

The V and J genes are TRBV28 and TRBJ1-5; D is uncertain. The CDR3 runs to 12 residues. V was clipped by 3 bases and J by 6 bases, with 6 bases between them. Germline assignment: CDR1 MDHEN and CDR2 SYDVKM. The CDR3: CASSLSPQPQHF. CDR3 sequence (DNA): TGTGCCAGCAGTTTGTCACCTCAGCCCCAGCATTTT.

The chain recombines TRBV2 with TRBJ2-7, with D tentatively TRBD2 (5 bases). The V gene's germline CDR1 is SNHLY and CDR2 FYNNEI. This CDR3 has 14 amino acids. V lost 3 bases, J lost 3 bases, and 12 bases lay in between. CDR3 nucleotide sequence: TGTGCCAGCAGTGAGGATAGCGACTACTACGAGCAGTACTTC. This encodes CASSEDSDYYEQYF.

The genes are TRBV11-2 and TRBJ2-1, with 7 nucleotides matching TRBD2. This CDR3 comprises 14 residues. Losses at the gene ends were 1 base for V and 4 bases for J; bases not matched to a gene: 1. Per germline, CDR1 SGHAT and CDR2 FQNNGV. For the CDR3, the DNA is TGTGCCAGCAGCTTAGCGGGAGGATACAATGAGCAGTTCTTC. Protein sequence: CASSLAGGYNEQFF.

The V and J genes are TRBV10-3 and TRBJ1-1; a weak D match, TRBD1 (6 bases). This CDR3 contains 13 residues. Germline loops: CDR1 ENHRY, CDR2 SYGVKD. V was cut by 10 bases and J by 5 bases, with 17 bases left in between. The CDR3 region is CASKKEGGTEAFF. The CDR3 DNA sequence: TGTGCCAGCAAAAAGGAAGGGGGGACTGAAGCTTTCTTT.

The chain carries TRBV19 and TRBJ2-5, with 12 bases fitting TRBD2. Germline CDR1 and CDR2: LNHDA and SQIVND (reference sequence). J lost 0 bases, V lost 3 bases, and 5 bases had no gene match. CDR3 length: 17 residues. The CDR3 nucleotides are TGTGCCAGTAGTATTTGGGCTAGCGGGGGGGACCAAGAGACCCAGTACTTC. It is translated as CASSIWASGGDQETQYF.